A selection of T cell receptor beta chains follows, all from one sample in a study of cytomegalovirus exposure and HLA in healthy donors. Measured with immunoSEQ multiplex PCR; TCRdb has only the in-frame clones, and not every one. The sample yields approximately 53,000 clones, roughly 80% seen once. The specimen sequenced was PBMCs. All receptors derive from a man in his thirties or forties in good health and CMV-seropositive. Both conserved end residues are part of each CDR3. A D gene is named only where the DNA matches it firmly. Not all rows give a size; the values are once, few, many and, for expanded clones, a class.

14 TRBJ2-3 TRBV5-1 . . CASREVPSTDTQYF TGCGCCAGCAGGGAGGTACCTAGCACAGATACGCAGTATTTT
16 TRBJ1-2 TRBV10-3 few TRBD1 CAISLRPGQVQYGYTF TGTGCCATCAGTCTCCGGCCGGGACAGGTTCAGTATGGCTACACCTTC
16 TRBJ1-1 TRBV5-1 few TRBD1 CASSPRPGQGSSEAFF TGCGCCAGCAGCCCTCGACCGGGACAGGGGTCCTCTGAAGCTTTCTTT
16 TRBJ2-7 TRBV7-2 few . CASSLPSNSFSYEQYF TGTGCCAGCAGCTTGCCCTCCAACTCTTTCTCCTACGAGCAGTACTTC
16 TRBJ2-1 TRBV28 . TRBD1 CASRPGTRGLYNEQFF TGTGCCAGCAGACCGGGTACTAGGGGGCTCTACAATGAGCAGTTCTTC
16 TRBJ2-5 TRBV13 . TRBD1 CASSLITGGALFRQYF TGTGCCAGCAGCTTAATCACAGGGGGCGCGTTATTCCGGCAGTACTTC
14 TRBJ2-5 TRBV11-2 . . CASSPRASGETQYF TGTGCCAGCAGCCCCCGGGCCTCAGGGGAGACCCAGTACTTC
13 TRBJ1-2 TRBV19 . TRBD1 CASSIRTGYGYTF TGTGCCAGTAGTATAAGGACAGGGTACGGCTACACCTTC
15 TRBJ1-6 TRBV6-5 . TRBD1 CASQVGQGAYSPLHF TGTGCCAGCCAAGTAGGACAGGGGGCTTATTCACCCCTCCACTTT
13 TRBJ2-7 TRBV5-1 . . CASSLGSVQGKYF TGCGCCAGCAGCTTGGGATCTGTGCAGGGAAAGTACTTC
16 TRBJ1-3 TRBV28 . . CASSPRTYSSGNTIYF TGTGCCAGCAGCCCCCGGACATACTCCTCTGGAAACACCATATATTTT
15 TRBJ1-6 TRBV27 . . CASSSRQAQGSPLHF TGTGCCAGCAGTTCACGACAAGCCCAGGGGTCACCCCTCCACTTT
16 TRBJ2-7 TRBV5-4 . TRBD1 CASSFGGGQGSYEQYF TGTGCCAGCAGCTTCGGGGGGGGACAGGGGTCCTACGAGCAGTACTTC
17 TRBJ1-1 TRBV5-6 few . CASSPPRGRGMNTEAFF TGTGCCAGCAGCCCTCCCCGGGGCAGGGGAATGAACACTGAAGCTTTCTTT
16 TRBJ1-1 TRBV5-5 . . CASSLASRLLNTEAFF TGTGCCAGCAGCTTGGCGTCTAGACTGTTGAACACTGAAGCTTTCTTT
14 TRBJ1-2 TRBV6-5 . . CASTLPGVDDGYTF TGTGCCAGCACCCTGCCAGGGGTCGATGATGGCTACACCTTC
15 TRBJ1-5 TRBV2 few TRBD1 CASIKGQGSNQPQHF TGTGCCAGCATCAAGGGACAGGGGAGCAATCAGCCCCAGCATTTT
14 TRBJ1-1 TRBV5-4 . TRBD1 CASSLANRGAEAFF TGTGCCAGCAGCTTGGCGAACAGGGGGGCTGAAGCTTTCTTT
17 TRBJ2-6 TRBV7-9 . . CASSLGNRLSGANVLTF TGTGCCAGCAGCTTAGGAAACAGGTTGTCTGGGGCCAACGTCCTGACTTTC
18 TRBJ2-1 TRBV6-1 . TRBD2 CASSAPTSGIPTGWGQFF TGTGCCAGCAGTGCCCCGACTAGCGGGATACCTACCGGATGGGGGCAGTTCTTC
16 TRBJ1-1 TRBV5-4 . . CASSPRNRASNTEAFF TGTGCCAGCAGCCCCCGGAACAGGGCCTCGAACACTGAAGCTTTCTTT
14 TRBJ2-1 TRBV5-6 . TRBD2 CASSLVAGYNEQFF TGTGCCAGCAGCTTAGTAGCGGGGTACAATGAGCAGTTCTTC
15 TRBJ1-1 TRBV5-1 few . CASSLTGVMDTEAFF TGCGCCAGCAGCTTGACGGGGGTTATGGACACTGAAGCTTTCTTT
14 TRBJ2-7 TRBV25-1 . TRBD2 CASSESGLQYEQYF TGTGCCAGCAGTGAATCGGGACTACAATACGAGCAGTACTTC
13 TRBJ1-5 TRBV6-1 . TRBD1 CAAGQGAGQPQHF TGTGCCGCTGGACAGGGGGCCGGTCAGCCCCAGCATTTT
15 TRBJ2-2 TRBV7-8 . TRBD1 CASSRDRGSTGELFF TGTGCCAGCAGCCGGGACAGGGGGAGCACCGGGGAGCTGTTTTTT
15 TRBJ1-2 TRBV6-5 . . CASSRGGGRGSVYTF TGTGCCAGCAGCCGCGGGGGGGGCAGGGGAAGCGTCTACACCTTC
22 TRBJ2-3 TRBV4-1 . TRBD2 CASSQAKLAGGPSKGSTDTQYF TGCGCCAGCAGCCAAGCTAAACTAGCGGGGGGACCCTCTAAGGGGTCGACAGATACGCAGTATTTT
18 TRBJ1-3 TRBV23-1 . TRBD1 CASSRLWDRKIGGNTIYF TGCGCCAGCAGTCGACTCTGGGACAGGAAAATAGGTGGAAACACCATATATTTT
17 TRBJ1-2 TRBV9 . TRBD1 CASSVKQGGSLNYGYTF TGTGCCAGCAGCGTTAAACAGGGGGGCTCCCTGAACTATGGCTACACCTTC
16 TRBJ2-3 TRBV7-3 . TRBD1 CASSPFSTGGTDTQYF TGTGCCAGCAGCCCTTTCTCCACAGGGGGCACAGATACGCAGTATTTT
15 TRBJ1-1 TRBV28 . TRBD1 CASSLGGGQGLEAFF TGTGCCAGCAGTTTGGGGGGAGGACAGGGACTGGAAGCTTTCTTT
16 TRBJ2-7 TRBV7-6 once . CASSLAGQGGLGEQYF TGTGCCAGCAGCTTAGCAGGCCAGGGAGGTTTGGGGGAGCAGTACTTC
15 TRBJ2-1 TRBV5-1 . TRBD2 CASSLAGGPNNEQFF TGCGCCAGCAGCTTAGCGGGGGGGCCAAACAATGAGCAGTTCTTC
15 TRBJ2-7 TRBV6-5 . . CASSYSGLGAYEQYF TGTGCCAGCAGTTACTCCGGGCTAGGGGCCTACGAGCAGTACTTC
14 TRBJ1-5 TRBV27 . . CASSLTFGNQPQHF TGTGCCAGCAGTTTAACCTTCGGGAATCAGCCCCAGCATTTT
14 TRBJ2-7 TRBV5-8 . . CATQNPEQGYEQYF TGTGCCACTCAGAACCCCGAACAGGGATACGAGCAGTACTTC
15 TRBJ2-7 TRBV15 few . CATSLPPQGLYEQYF TGTGCCACCAGCCTCCCCCCACAGGGTCTCTACGAGCAGTACTTC
14 TRBJ1-2 TRBV6-1 . . CASSSGGANYGYTF TGTGCCAGCAGTAGTGGTGGAGCTAACTATGGCTACACCTTC
16 TRBJ2-7 TRBV9 . TRBD2 CASSVDQRGLPYEQYF TGTGCCAGCAGCGTAGATCAGCGGGGGCTCCCCTACGAGCAGTACTTC
16 TRBJ1-1 TRBV18 . TRBD1 CASSPTDRGMRTEAFF TGTGCCAGCTCACCGACCGACAGGGGAATGAGAACTGAAGCTTTCTTT
16 TRBJ2-5 TRBV7-6 . . CASSLDRARARETQYF TGTGCCAGCAGCTTAGATCGGGCCAGGGCGAGGGAGACCCAGTACTTC
13 TRBJ2-7 TRBV6-1 . . CASSRESTYEQYF TGTGCCAGCAGTCGAGAAAGTACTTACGAGCAGTACTTC